This entry features one T cell receptor beta chain sequence. It lacks a known antigen. No per-base quality is available; no much larger clone lies one base away. Genomic DNA was extracted from sorted cells for sequencing of the TCRbeta CDR3 region. The immunoSEQ Assay was used to sequence the TCRbeta CDR3 regions. Sourced from immuneACCESS, this table was stored by TCRdb with only in-frame sequences that have V and J called. A share of the clones is absent; for the studies checked, an unresolved V gene accounts for under half, and the remainder has no known explanation. This sample has tens of thousands of clones in its table, and about 90% of those were observed once. The top ten constitute under 40% of the sample. The source of the sample is a study of OX40 agonist ivuxolimab in advanced cancers. A note on the overall study: The costimulatory receptor OX40 (CD134) was targeted by ivuxolimab, a fully human IgG2 agonistic monoclonal antibody. Intravenous ivuxolimab was administered to patients every 2 weeks at six dose levels: 0.01, 0.1, 0.3, 1.5, 3 and 10 mg/kg. Of the 50 to 55 dose-escalation patients, hepatocellular carcinoma was present in around 19, melanoma in approximately 15, renal cell carcinoma in 9 and head and neck cancer in 9. In the dose-escalation cohort, 70% to 90% of patients were male, and the mean age was around 65 years with a range of roughly 23 to 90. Prior anti-PD-1, anti-PD-L1 or anti-CTLA-4 therapy was permitted, and about 40% of dose-escalation patients had received checkpoint inhibitors. Partial responses were achieved by three dose-escalation patients, of whom one had hepatocellular carcinoma and two had cutaneous melanoma. Peripheral TCRbeta sequencing aimed to test whether ivuxolimab altered TCR sequence diversity and caused clonal T-cell expansion. The monotherapy dose-escalation portion (N ≈ 52 patients) of the phase I ivuxolimab trial is reported in the paper.

The investigation overall reported the following: Partial responders in the 0.1-3.0 mg/kg groups had among the lowest normalized peripheral clonal expansion, especially among CD8+ T cells. After ivuxolimab, more expanded clones were found on average in CD8+ T cells than in CD4+ T cells. The antigen specificity of the peripheral T cells that underwent clonal expansion was not determined. At doses of 0.1 to 3.0 mg/kg, clonal expansion of both CD4+ and CD8+ blood T cells was observed from baseline to week 6. Low levels of normalized T-cell clonal expansion were also seen in some patients who did not respond.

V and J lose 0 bases and 8 bases, and a span of 20 bases separates them. Including cysteine and phenylalanine, the CDR3 has 17 amino acids. The CDR3 DNA has 51 bases and is translated from base 1. The germline V gene (reference sequence) supplies CDR1 LNHNV and CDR2 YYDKDF. Patients with autoimmune disease history or receiving systemic immunosuppression were excluded from the trial. Peripheral blood for TCR sequencing was collected from all dose cohorts at baseline, on cycle 4 day 1, and on cycle 7 day 1. Samples were obtained from an open-label, multicenter, first-in-human phase I dose-escalation trial of ivuxolimab. The trial enrolled adults with locally advanced or metastatic head and neck squamous cell, hepatocellular, melanoma or renal cell carcinoma. CD4+ and CD8+ T cells were sorted separately from peripheral blood before TCR sequencing.

The chain couples TRBV15 to TRBJ1-5, with no confident D gene call. The sample here was CD4+ or CD8+ T cells sorted from blood, taken in a trial of the OX40 agonist ivuxolimab. The TCR originated in an adult with an advanced solid tumor such as melanoma, head and neck, liver or kidney cancer. DNA sequence: TGTGCCACCAGCAGAGATGGAACGGGCGGCTTAGGAAAGCCCCAGCATTTT. This encodes CATSRDGTGGLGKPQHF. With the portions outside the CDR3 filled from the reference TRBV15 and TRBJ1-5 genes, the complete variable region becomes DAMVIQNPRYQVTQFGKPVTLSCSQTLNHNVMYWYQQKSSQAPKLLFHYYDKDFNNEADTPDNFQSRRPNTSFCFLDIRSPGLGDTAMYLCATSRDGTGGLGKPQHFGDGTRLSIL.